The next 5 T cell receptor beta chains were all read from a single sample in a study of blood T cell repertoires in COVID-19. Clones were sequenced by immunoSEQ multiplex PCR, and TCRdb holds only the in-frame ones, with some missing. The sample contains 210,000 or so clones, about nine tenths of which appear only once. Specimen: peripheral blood. These receptor sequences come from a man in his forties with acute or convalescent COVID-19.

V usage is TRBV30 and J usage is TRBJ1-2; D remains ambiguous. This CDR3 has 16 amino acids. From germline, CDR1 is GTSNPN and CDR2 SVGIG (reference sequence). The ends were cut back, 4 bases at V and 4 bases at J, with 22 bases in the middle. CDR3 coding DNA: TGTGCCTGGACCCACGCCTCTGGAGGAGGCGGCTATGGCTACACCTTC. Encoded protein: CAWTHASGGGGYGYTF.

This rearrangement joins TRBV19 to TRBJ1-2; maybe TRBD1 (6 bases). The CDR3 extends over 14 amino acids. Germline lookup yields CDR1 LNHDA and CDR2 SQIVND (reference sequence). V dropped 6 bases and J dropped 4 bases, with 15 bases sitting between them. DNA for the CDR3: TGTGCCAGTAGCAAAACAGGGATCATCTATGGCTACACCTTC. Residues: CASSKTGIIYGYTF.

The V and J genes are TRBV10-3 and TRBJ2-2; D remains unclear. Trimming shortened V by 6 bases and J by 0 bases, and 8 bases separated the two germline ends. CDR1 and CDR2 from the germline V gene are ENHRY and SYGVKD. This CDR3 contains 14 residues. The CDR3 spells CAISAGPNTGELFF. Written as DNA, the CDR3 is TGTGCCATCAGCGCAGGCCCGAACACCGGGGAGCTGTTTTTT.

CDR3 in DNA: TGTGCCAGCTCAAAAGGGACTGACAATGAGCAGTTCTTC. Protein sequence: CASSKGTDNEQFF. The chain joins TRBV18 to TRBJ2-1; perhaps TRBD2 as D (6 bases). Trimming pared 5 bases from V and 5 bases from J, leaving 10 bases between. Germline CDR1 reads KGHSH; CDR2 reads LQKENI. This CDR3 comprises 13 residues.

This chain links TRBV30 with TRBJ2-4; 13 bases are a match to TRBD2. The trim removed 3 bases at V and 6 bases at J, leaving 8 bases unmatched. CDR1 is GTSNPN and CDR2 is SVGIG in the germline V gene (reference sequence). This CDR3 is 16 amino acids long. The CDR3 nucleotides are TGTGCCTGGAGACCACTAGCGGGGGGGCTCGGAAACATTCAGTACTTC. This codes for CAWRPLAGGLGNIQYF.